This TCR beta chain was identified in a study of cytomegalovirus exposure and HLA in healthy donors. Study outcomes and limitations: Association with HLA alleles at 0.05 false discovery rate was found for 16,951 TCR beta sequences in a later analysis. In a later analysis, common viral pathogens appeared linked to several of the most significant clusters.

To note about this clone: The antigen is not known.

Healthy bone marrow donors made up the donors. The CDR3 has 16 amino acids. In germline, CDR1 is MGHRA, CDR2 YSYEKL. Trimming cost V 4 bases and J 7 bases; bases outside gene matches: 12. This PCR relied on a set of 60 Vbeta primers and 13 Jbeta primers. Some clones are missing from TCRdb's copy, which holds only in-frame ones; the method was immunoSEQ multiplex PCR. In the table there are over 100,000 clones, approximately 82% of which are singletons. The chain links TRBV4-1 to TRBJ2-3; 9 positions match TRBD1. What was sequenced was PBMCs. The source of this sequence is a woman under 30 in good health and CMV-seropositive. CDR3 coding DNA: TGCGCCAGCAGCCTAGGCACAGGGGGCGCCCGAAATACGCAGTATTTT. Amino acids: CASSLGTGGARNTQYF.